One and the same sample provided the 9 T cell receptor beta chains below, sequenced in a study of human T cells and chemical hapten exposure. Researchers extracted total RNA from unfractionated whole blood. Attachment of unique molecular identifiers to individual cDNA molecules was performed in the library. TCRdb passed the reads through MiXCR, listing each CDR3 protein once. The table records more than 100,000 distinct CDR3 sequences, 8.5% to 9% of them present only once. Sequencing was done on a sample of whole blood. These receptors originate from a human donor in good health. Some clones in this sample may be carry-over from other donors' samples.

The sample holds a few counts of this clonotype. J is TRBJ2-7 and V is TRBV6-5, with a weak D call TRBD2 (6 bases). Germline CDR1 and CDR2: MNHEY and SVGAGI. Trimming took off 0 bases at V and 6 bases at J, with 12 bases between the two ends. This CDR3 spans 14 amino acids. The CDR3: CASSYSSPGVEQYF. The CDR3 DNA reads TGTGCCAGCAGTTACTCGAGCCCGGGGGTCGAGCAGTACTTC.

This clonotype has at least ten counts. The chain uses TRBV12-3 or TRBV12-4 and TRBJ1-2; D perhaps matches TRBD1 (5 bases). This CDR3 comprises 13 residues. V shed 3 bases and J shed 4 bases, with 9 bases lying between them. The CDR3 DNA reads TGTGCCAGCAGTTTCAGGGCCATCTATGGCTACACCTTC. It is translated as CASSFRAIYGYTF.

CDR3 DNA sequence: TGTGCCAGCAGCCTTCGACTACCCGGGGCCGGGGAGCTGTTTTTT. Translated, it gives CASSLRLPGAGELFF. This chain connects TRBV7-9 to TRBJ2-2; possible D gene TRBD2, 5 bases. Trimming stripped 5 bases from V and 6 bases from J, with 16 bases between. The CDR3 loop spans 15 amino acids. The germline CDR1 and CDR2 sequences are SEHNR and FQNEAQ (reference sequence).

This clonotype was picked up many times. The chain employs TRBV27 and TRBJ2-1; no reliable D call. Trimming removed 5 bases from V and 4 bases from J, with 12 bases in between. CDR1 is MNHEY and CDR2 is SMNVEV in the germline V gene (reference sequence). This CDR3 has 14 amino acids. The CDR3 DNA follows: TGTGCCAGCAGTCCCCGAGGCCCTTACAATGAGCAGTTCTTC. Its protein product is CASSPRGPYNEQFF.

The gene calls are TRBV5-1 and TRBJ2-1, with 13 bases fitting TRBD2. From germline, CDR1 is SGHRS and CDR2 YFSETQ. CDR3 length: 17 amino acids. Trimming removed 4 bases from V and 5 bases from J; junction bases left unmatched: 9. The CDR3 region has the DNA TGCGCCAGCAGCCCCCGACTAGCGGGGGGCCGGGACAATGAGCAGTTCTTC. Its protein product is CASSPRLAGGRDNEQFF.

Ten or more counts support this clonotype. This CDR3 reads CASSQVTGRAEAFF. Written as DNA, the CDR3 is TGCGCCAGCAGCCAAGTCACCGGCCGGGCTGAAGCTTTCTTT. The V gene is TRBV4-1, the J gene TRBJ1-1; D gene uncertain. This CDR3 spans 14 amino acids. V lost 1 base and J 6 bases, leaving 12 bases between the germline ends. Germline V lookup: CDR1 MGHRA, CDR2 YSYEKL.

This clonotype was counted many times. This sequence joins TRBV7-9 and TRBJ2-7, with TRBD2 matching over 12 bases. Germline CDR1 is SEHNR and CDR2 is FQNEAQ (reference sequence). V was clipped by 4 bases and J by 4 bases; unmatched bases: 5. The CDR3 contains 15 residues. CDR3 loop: CASSSTSGSPYEQYF. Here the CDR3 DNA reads TGTGCCAGCAGCTCGACTAGCGGGAGTCCGTACGAGCAGTACTTC.

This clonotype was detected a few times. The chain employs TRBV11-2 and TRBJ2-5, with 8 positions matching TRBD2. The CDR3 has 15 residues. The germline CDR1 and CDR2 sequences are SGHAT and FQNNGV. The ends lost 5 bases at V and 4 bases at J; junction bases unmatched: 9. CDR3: CASSGRAGGGETQYF. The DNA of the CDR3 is TGTGCCAGCAGCGGGCGTGCGGGGGGCGGAGAGACCCAGTACTTC.

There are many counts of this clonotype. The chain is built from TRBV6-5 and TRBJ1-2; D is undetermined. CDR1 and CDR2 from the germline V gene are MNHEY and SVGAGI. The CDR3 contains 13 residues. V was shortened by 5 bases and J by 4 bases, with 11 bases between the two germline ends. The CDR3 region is CASSPTYSYGYTF. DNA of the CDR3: TGTGCCAGCAGTCCGACTTACTCCTATGGCTACACCTTC.